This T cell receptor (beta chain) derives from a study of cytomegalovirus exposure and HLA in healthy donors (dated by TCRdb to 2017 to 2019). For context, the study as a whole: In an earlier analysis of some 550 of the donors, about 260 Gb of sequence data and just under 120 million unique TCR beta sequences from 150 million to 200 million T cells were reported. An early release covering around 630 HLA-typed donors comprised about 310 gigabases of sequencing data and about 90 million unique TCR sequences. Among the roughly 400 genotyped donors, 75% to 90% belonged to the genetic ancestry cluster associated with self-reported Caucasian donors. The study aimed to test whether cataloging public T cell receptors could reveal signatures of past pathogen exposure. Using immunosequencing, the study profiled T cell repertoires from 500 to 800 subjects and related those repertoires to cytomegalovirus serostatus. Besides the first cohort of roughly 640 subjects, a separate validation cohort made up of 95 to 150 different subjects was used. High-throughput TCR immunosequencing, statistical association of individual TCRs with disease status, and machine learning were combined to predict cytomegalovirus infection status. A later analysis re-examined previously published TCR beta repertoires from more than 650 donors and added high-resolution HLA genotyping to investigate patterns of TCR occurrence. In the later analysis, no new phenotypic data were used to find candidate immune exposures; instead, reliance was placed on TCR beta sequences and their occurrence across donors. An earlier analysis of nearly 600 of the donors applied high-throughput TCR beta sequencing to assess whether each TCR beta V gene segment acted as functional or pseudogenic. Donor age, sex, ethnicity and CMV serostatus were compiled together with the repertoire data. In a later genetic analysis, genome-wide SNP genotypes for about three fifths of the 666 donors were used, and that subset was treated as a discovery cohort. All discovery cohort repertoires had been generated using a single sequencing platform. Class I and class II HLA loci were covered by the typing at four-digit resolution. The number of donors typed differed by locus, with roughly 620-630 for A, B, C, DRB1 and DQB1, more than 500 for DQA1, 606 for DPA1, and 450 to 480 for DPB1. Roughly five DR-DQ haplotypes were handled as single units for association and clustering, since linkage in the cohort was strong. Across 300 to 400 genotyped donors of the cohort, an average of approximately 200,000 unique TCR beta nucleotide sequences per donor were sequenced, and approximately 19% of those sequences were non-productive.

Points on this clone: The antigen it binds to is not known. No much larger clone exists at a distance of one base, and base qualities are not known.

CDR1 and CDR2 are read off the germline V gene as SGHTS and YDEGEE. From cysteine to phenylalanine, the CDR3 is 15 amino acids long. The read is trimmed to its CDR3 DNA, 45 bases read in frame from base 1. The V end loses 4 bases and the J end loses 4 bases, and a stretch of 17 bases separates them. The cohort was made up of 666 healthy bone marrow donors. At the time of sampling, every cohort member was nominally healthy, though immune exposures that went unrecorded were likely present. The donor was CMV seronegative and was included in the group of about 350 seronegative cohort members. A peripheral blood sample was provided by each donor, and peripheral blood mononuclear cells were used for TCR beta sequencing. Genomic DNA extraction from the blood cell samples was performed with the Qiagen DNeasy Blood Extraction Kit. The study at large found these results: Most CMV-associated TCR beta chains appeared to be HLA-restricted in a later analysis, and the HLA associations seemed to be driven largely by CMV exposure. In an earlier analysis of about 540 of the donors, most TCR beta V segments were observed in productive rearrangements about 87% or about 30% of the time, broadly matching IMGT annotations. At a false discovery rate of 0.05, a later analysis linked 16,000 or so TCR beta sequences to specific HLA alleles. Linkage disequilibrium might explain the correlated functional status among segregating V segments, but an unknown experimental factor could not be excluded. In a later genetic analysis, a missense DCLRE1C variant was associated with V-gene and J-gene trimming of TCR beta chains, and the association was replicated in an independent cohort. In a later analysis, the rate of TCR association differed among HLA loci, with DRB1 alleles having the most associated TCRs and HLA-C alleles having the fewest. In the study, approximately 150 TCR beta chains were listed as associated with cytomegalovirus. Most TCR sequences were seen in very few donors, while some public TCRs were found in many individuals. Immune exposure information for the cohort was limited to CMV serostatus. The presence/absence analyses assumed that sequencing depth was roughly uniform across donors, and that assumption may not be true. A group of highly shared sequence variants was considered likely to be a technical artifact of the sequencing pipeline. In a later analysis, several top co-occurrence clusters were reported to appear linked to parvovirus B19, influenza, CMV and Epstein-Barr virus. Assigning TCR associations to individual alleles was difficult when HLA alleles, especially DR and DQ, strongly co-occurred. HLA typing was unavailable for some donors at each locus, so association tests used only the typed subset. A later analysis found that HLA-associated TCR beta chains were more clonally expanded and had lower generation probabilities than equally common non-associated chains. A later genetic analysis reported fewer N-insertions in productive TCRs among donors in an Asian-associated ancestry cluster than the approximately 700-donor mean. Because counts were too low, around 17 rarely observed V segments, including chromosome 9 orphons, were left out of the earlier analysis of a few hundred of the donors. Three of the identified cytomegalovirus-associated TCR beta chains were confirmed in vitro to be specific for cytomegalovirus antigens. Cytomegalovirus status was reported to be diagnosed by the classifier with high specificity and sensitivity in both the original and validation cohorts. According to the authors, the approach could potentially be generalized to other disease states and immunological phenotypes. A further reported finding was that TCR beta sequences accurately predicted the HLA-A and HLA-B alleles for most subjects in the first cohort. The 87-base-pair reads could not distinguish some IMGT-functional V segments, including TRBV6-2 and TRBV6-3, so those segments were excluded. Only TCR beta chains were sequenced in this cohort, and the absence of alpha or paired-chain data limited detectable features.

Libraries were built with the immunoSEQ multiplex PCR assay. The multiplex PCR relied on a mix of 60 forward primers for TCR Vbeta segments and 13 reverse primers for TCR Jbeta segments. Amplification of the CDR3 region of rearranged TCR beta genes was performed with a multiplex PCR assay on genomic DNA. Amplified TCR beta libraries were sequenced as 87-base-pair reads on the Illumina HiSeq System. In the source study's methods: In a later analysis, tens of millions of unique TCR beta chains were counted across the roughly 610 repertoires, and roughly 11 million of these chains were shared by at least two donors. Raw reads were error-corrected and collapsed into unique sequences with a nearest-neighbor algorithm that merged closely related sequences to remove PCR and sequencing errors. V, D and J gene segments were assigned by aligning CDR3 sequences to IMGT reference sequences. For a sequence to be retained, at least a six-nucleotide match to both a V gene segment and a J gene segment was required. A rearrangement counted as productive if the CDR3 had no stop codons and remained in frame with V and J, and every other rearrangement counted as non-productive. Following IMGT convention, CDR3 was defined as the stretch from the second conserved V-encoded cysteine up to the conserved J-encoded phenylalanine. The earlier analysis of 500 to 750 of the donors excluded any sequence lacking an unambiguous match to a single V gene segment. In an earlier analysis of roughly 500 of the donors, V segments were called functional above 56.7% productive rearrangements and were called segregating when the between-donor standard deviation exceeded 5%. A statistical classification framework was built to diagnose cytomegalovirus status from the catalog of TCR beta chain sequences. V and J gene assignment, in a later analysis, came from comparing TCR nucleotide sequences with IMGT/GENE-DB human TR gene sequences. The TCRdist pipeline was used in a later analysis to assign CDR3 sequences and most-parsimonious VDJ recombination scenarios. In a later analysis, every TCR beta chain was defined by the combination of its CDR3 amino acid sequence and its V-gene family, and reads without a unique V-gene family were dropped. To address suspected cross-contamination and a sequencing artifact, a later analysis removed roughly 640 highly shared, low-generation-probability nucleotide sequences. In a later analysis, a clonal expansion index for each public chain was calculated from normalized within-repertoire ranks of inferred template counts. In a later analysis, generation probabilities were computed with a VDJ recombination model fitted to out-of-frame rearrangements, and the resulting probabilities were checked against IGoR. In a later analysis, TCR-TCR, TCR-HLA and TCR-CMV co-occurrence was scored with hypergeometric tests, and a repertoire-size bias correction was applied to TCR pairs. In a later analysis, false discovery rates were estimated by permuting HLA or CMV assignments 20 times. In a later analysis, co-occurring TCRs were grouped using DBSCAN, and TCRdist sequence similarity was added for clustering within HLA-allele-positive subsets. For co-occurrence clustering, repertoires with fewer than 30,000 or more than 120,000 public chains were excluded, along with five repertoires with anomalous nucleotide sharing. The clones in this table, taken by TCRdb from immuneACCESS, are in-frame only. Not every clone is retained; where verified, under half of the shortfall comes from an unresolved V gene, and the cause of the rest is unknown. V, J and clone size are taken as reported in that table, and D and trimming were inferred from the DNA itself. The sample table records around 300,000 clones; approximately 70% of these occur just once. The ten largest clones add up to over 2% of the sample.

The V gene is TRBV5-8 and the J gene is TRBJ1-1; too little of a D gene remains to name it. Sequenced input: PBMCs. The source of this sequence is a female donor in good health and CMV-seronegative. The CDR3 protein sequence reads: CASSPSSSRITEAFF. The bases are TGTGCCAGCAGCCCCAGTTCTAGTAGGATCACTGAAGCTTTCTTT. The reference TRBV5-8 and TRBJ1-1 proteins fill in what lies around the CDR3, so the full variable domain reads EAGVTQSPTHLIKTRGQQATLRCSPISGHTSVYWYQQALGLGLQFLLWYDEGEERNRGNFPPRFSGRQFPNYSSELNVNALELEDSALYLCASSPSSSRITEAFFGQGTRLTVV.